Ten or more counts support the clone carrying this TCR beta chain. Its antigen is unidentified. Researchers amplified the TCR beta CDR3 regions from RNA transcripts. An initial round of RT-PCR targeting the TCR CDR3 relied on the HTBI primer set. TCRdb re-derived calls from the multiplex PCR reads in MiXCR, one entry per CDR3 protein. In the table there are roughly 350,000 distinct CDR3 sequences, about an eighth of which are singletons. The data belong to a study of T cells in Graves' hyperthyroidism and ophthalmopathy. Study details: Peripheral blood was taken when the disease was first diagnosed, before any treatment began. Whole-study results and caveats: Patients with ophthalmopathy were separated from those with stable hyperthyroidism by a 13 V-J model. It was a median roughly 6.5 months before onset that the model predicted ophthalmopathy.

Active moderate-to-severe ophthalmopathy, Clinical Activity Score at least 3, NOSPECS at least 4, under 3 months' duration. The CDR3 runs to 16 residues. Germline V gene data show CDR1 as DFQATT and CDR2 as SNEGSKA (reference sequence). Trimming shortened V by 3 bases and J by 2 bases, and 19 bases separated the two germline ends. The TCR sequence derives from a woman aged 40 to 50 with Graves' ophthalmopathy. The material sequenced was blood. The chain carries TRBV20-1 and TRBJ1-1, with a possible D match to TRBD1 (5 bases). Here the CDR3 DNA reads TGCAGTGCTAGCCGGGGCACCGGGTCCCCAAACACTGAAGCTTTCTTT. It yields the protein CSASRGTGSPNTEAFF.